Detailed here is one T cell receptor (beta chain). This clonotype was seen a handful of times. It lacks a known antigen. No qualities accompany the bases; no much larger clone lies one base away. Stable Graves' hyperthyroidism was defined as no progression to ophthalmopathy during 18 months of follow-up. The hyperthyroidism patients were between 18 and 65 years old and newly diagnosed, with a disease duration of less than 2 months. Exclusion was applied to patients with uncontrolled infections, other autoimmune diseases, pregnancy or lactation. Diagnoses were established on the basis of clinical symptoms, serum thyroxine and TRAb, thyroid ultrasound, and orbital computed tomography. PBMCs were isolated from 10 ml of fresh peripheral blood by Ficoll-Paque density gradient centrifugation. Trizol reagent was used to extract total RNA, and RNA quality was then checked on an Agilent 2100 Bioanalyzer. This entry belongs to a study of T cells in Graves' hyperthyroidism and ophthalmopathy (dated by TCRdb to the late 2010s). Concerning the study at large: Peripheral blood was collected at initial diagnosis, before any treatment. The approximately 100 discovery patients were randomly split 7:3 into training and test sets. Prospective prediction of ophthalmopathy was tested in an independent validation cohort consisting of about 20 hyperthyroidism patients and more than 15 patients who later progressed to ophthalmopathy. Thyroid tissue and blood T-cell repertoires from roughly six Graves' hyperthyroidism patients were also compared in the study. A discovery cohort of about 95 patients, about 43 with Graves' ophthalmopathy and 55 to 65 with stable Graves' hyperthyroidism, was used to find distinguishing TCR V-J signatures. TCR Vbeta CDR3 sequencing of 130 to 150 peripheral blood samples (approximately 44 ophthalmopathy, about 80 hyperthyroidism and around 17 progressor patients) is reported in the paper. After sampling, hyperthyroidism patients received methimazole starting at 30 mg daily, and ophthalmopathy patients received high-dose intravenous methylprednisolone. Points the paper makes about the study in general: No statistical method was used to set the sample size in advance, and investigators knew the group allocation. In validation, the model predicted progression to ophthalmopathy with 55% to 71% sensitivity and about 72% specificity, a median of roughly seven months before onset. Blood samples also contained most of the expanded thyroid clonotypes (frequency above 0.001), which suggests that blood repertoires may reflect thyroid immune responses. A 13 V-J signature model separated ophthalmopathy from stable hyperthyroidism, with around 91% sensitivity and roughly 81% specificity in cross-validation and 80%/75% in testing.

The TCR beta CDR3 regions were amplified from RNA transcripts. The first round of RT-PCR for the TCR CDR3 was performed with the HTBI primer set and the Qiagen OneStep RT-PCR kit. Libraries were constructed in a second round of multiplex PCR, after which size selection and purification were performed. Libraries were sequenced paired-end with 100 bp reads on an Illumina HiSeq2000. In the source study's methods: SOAPnuke was used to process the raw data, throwing out any read that contained adapters or uncalled bases, had a mean Phred below 15, or lacked an exact constant-primer or identifier match. COPE v1.2.5 was used to merge high-quality paired reads, and clonotypes were defined as unique nucleotide sequences. MiTCR v1.1 was used to align clonotypes to the IMGT TRBV, TRBD and TRBJ reference segments. Analysis was restricted to V-J combinations with a frequency above 0.0001, which covered 98% to 99.2% of repertoires. The TCS score was defined as F50 (clonal expansion) divided by E x V (chaos), with BLOSUM62-based TCRdist calculated between CDR3 peptides within each V-J. Welch's t-statistics and random forest reduced around 520 V-J features to under 15, which were used in a naive Bayes classifier (R e1071). TCRdb cleaned the public reads at Q25 with fastp, built clones with MiXCR and kept in-frame beta chains. Duplicate CDR3 protein sequences are folded into a single record with the most common DNA and genes. The V and J calls, along with clone size, are taken from TCRdb and not from the paper's own processing. Across this sample there are about 720,000 distinct CDR3 sequences, with about 15% seen only once. Clones ranked in the top ten supply approximately 8.4% of the sample.

The CDR3 contains 13 residues, cysteine and phenylalanine counted. The only DNA kept is the CDR3, 39 bases in frame from the first base. V was cut back by 6 bases and J by 4 bases, leaving a gap of 16 bases between them. CDR1 and CDR2, looked up from the germline V gene, are SQVTM and ANQGSEA. Recombination joined TRBV29-1 with TRBJ2-7, and possibly TRBD1, on 7 matching bases. The source is a man between 18 and 35 years old with Graves' hyperthyroidism. Sequences were obtained from blood. The CDR3 amino acid sequence is: CSVAGGGRYEQYF. The sequenced DNA: TGCAGCGTAGCAGGGGGAGGAAGGTACGAGCAGTACTTC.